Shown below are 29 T cell receptor beta chains from a single sample sequenced in a study of control samples from healthy donors and cancer patients. TCRdb's table, derived via immunoSEQ multiplex PCR, lists solely in-frame clones and lacks some. The sample lists 100,000 to 150,000 clones, about 95% occurring once. The source material was blood. The receptors originated from a man aged 25 to 40 in good health.

This rearrangement joins TRBV9 to TRBJ1-1, with 8 bases lining up with TRBD1. This CDR3 spans 14 amino acids. CDR1 and CDR2 from the germline V gene are SGDLS and YYNGEE. Unmatched junction bases numbered 7, after V lost 4 bases and J lost 5 bases. The CDR3 bases are TGTGCCAGCAGCCACGGACAGGGCAGGACTGAAGCTTTCTTT. Protein product: CASSHGQGRTEAFF.

The chain is built from TRBV5-6 and TRBJ2-1; no firm D call. The CDR3 loop spans 14 amino acids. The V gene lost 2 bases and the J gene lost 4 bases, with 10 bases spanning the gap. From germline, CDR1 is SGHDT and CDR2 YYEEEE. The CDR3 coding sequence is TGTGCCAGCAGCTTTAGGGCGGTTTACAATGAGCAGTTCTTC. The encoded protein is CASSFRAVYNEQFF. The variable domain in full, completed from reference TRBV5-6 and TRBJ2-1, reads DAGVTQSPTHLIKTRGQQVTLRCSPKSGHDTVSWYQQALGQGPQFIFQYYEEEERQRGNFPDRFSGHQFPNYSSELNVNALLLGDSALYLCASSFRAVYNEQFFGPGTRLTVL.

The rearrangement joins TRBV15 to TRBJ2-2, with 9 bases lining up with TRBD2. Trimming cost V 5 bases and J 7 bases; bases outside gene matches: 11. The CDR3 has 16 amino acids. Germline V CDR1 and CDR2: LNHNV, YYDKDF (reference sequence). The CDR3 DNA is TGTGCCACCAGCGGCCAGGGCGGGGGGGCCAGCGGGGAGCTGTTTTTT. This gives the protein CATSGQGGGASGELFF.

The rearrangement uses TRBV4-1 and TRBJ1-2; D may be TRBD1 (5 bases). The germline V gene encodes CDR1 MGHRA and CDR2 YSYEKL. Trimming took off 0 bases at V and 4 bases at J, with 9 bases between the two ends. This CDR3 is built from 14 residues. The CDR3 loop reads CASSQDRTTYGYTF. The CDR3 bases are TGCGCCAGCAGCCAAGATCGGACAACCTATGGCTACACCTTC.

V gene TRBV2 combines with J gene TRBJ2-5; D unresolved. Trimming took 8 bases from V and 2 from J, leaving 6 bases between them. Germline assignment: CDR1 SNHLY and CDR2 FYNNEI. This CDR3 region has 11 residues. CDR3 DNA: TGTGCCAGCCAGCTACAAGAGACCCAGTACTTC. Its translation: CASQLQETQYF.

The V gene is TRBV11-3, the J gene TRBJ2-3; weak D call: TRBD2 (5 bases). The germline CDR1 and CDR2 sequences are SGHNT and YENEEA. The ends were cut back, 8 bases at V and 2 bases at J, with 11 bases in the middle. The CDR3 has 13 residues. The CDR3 coding sequence is TGTGCCAGCTCTAGCTACCCCACAGATACGCAGTATTTT. It specifies CASSSYPTDTQYF.

V and J are TRBV6-2 or TRBV6-3 and TRBJ1-1; D is unresolved. The CDR3 length is 14 residues. Germline CDR1 and CDR2: MNHEY and SVGEGT. V lost 0 bases, J lost 8 bases, and 13 bases lay in between. The CDR3 sequence: CASSYSLGFSEAFF. DNA of the CDR3: TGTGCCAGCAGTTACTCTCTGGGGTTCAGCGAAGCTTTCTTT.

This chain links TRBV6-2 or TRBV6-3 with TRBJ1-2; a possible D gene is TRBD1 (5 bases). The length of the CDR3 is 15 residues. Germline V CDR1 and CDR2: MNHEY, SVGEGT. The V and J ends lost 6 bases and 4 bases respectively, with 18 bases between them. The CDR3 sequence: CASSPGTGGSYGYTF. The CDR3 bases are TGTGCCAGCAGCCCCGGGACCGGTGGAAGCTATGGCTACACCTTC.

This clone was seen just once. This chain connects TRBV28 to TRBJ1-5; D call uncertain. V was clipped by 5 bases and J by 4 bases, with 9 bases between them. Germline V gene sequence: CDR1 MDHEN, CDR2 SYDVKM. The CDR3 is made up of 13 amino acids. The chain's CDR3 is CASSPVINQPQHF. The CDR3 DNA follows: TGTGCCAGCAGTCCAGTTATAAATCAGCCCCAGCATTTT.

The chain couples TRBV7-2 to TRBJ1-1, with a possible D match to TRBD1 (5 bases). The V end lost 1 base, the J end lost 5 bases, and 14 bases lay between the germline ends. CDR1 SGHTA and CDR2 FQGNSA come from the germline V gene. The CDR3 loop spans 15 amino acids. For the CDR3, the DNA is TGTGCCAGCAGCTTAGGGGCAACGGAGGGGACTGAAGCTTTCTTT. As protein: CASSLGATEGTEAFF.

The genes are TRBV4-1 and TRBJ1-5; D unclear. The CDR3 has 16 amino acids. The V and J ends lost 0 bases and 0 bases respectively, with 9 bases between them. From germline, CDR1 is MGHRA and CDR2 YSYEKL. CDR3 loop: CASSQDAQISNQPQHF. In nucleotides, the CDR3 is TGCGCCAGCAGCCAAGATGCACAGATTAGCAATCAGCCCCAGCATTTT.

The chain employs TRBV19 and TRBJ2-1; 7 bases are shared with TRBD1. The CDR3 loop spans 13 amino acids. Germline lookup yields CDR1 LNHDA and CDR2 SQIVND (reference sequence). Trimming at V came to 5 bases and at J to 8 bases, leaving 6 bases not matched to a gene. The DNA for the CDR3 is TGTGCCAGTAGTCTTCGAGGGGGCGATGAGCAGTTCTTC. This codes for CASSLRGGDEQFF.

V usage is TRBV5-4 and J usage is TRBJ1-1, with a tentative D call TRBD1 (5 bases). Between the trimmed V and J ends, which lost 4 bases and 0 bases, there was a span of 7 bases. Germline V gene data show CDR1 as SGHNT and CDR2 as YYREEE (reference sequence). The CDR3 sequence is 13 residues long. CDR3 DNA: TGTGCCAGCAGCGGGACGGTGAACACTGAAGCTTTCTTT. Protein sequence: CASSGTVNTEAFF.

The rearrangement joins TRBV7-2 to TRBJ1-1; TRBD1 matches 8 bases. J was trimmed by 4 bases and V by 8 bases; bases with no gene match: 9. CDR1 and CDR2 from the germline V gene are SGHTA and FQGNSA. The CDR3 loop spans 14 amino acids. The CDR3 is CASGRDRWTTEAFF. DNA of the CDR3: TGTGCCAGCGGAAGGGACAGGTGGACCACTGAAGCTTTCTTT. The full variable domain, in which reference TRBV7-2 and TRBJ1-1 provide the parts outside the CDR3, is GAGVSQSPSNKVTEKGKDVELRCDPISGHTALYWYRQSLGQGLEFLIYFQGNSAPDKSGLPSDRFSAERTGGSVSTLTIQRTQQEDSAVYLCASGRDRWTTEAFFGQGTRLTVV.

The chain is built from TRBV4-1 and TRBJ1-6; no clear D gene. Germline CDR1 reads MGHRA; CDR2 reads YSYEKL. The CDR3 is 16 residues long. The V end lost 0 bases, the J end lost 8 bases, and 14 bases lay between the germline ends. CDR3 sequence reads: CASSQDESMRDSPLHF. The CDR3 DNA follows: TGCGCCAGCAGCCAAGATGAGAGCATGCGGGATTCACCCCTCCACTTT.

This chain uses TRBV4-1 with TRBJ2-7; 7 positions agree with TRBD1. CDR3 length equals 16 residues. CDR1 is MGHRA, CDR2 YSYEKL, per germline. With 0 bases clipped from V and 7 bases from J, the junction kept 12 bases outside the gene matches. The CDR3 region has the DNA TGCGCCAGCAGCCAAGACCCTCAGGGGGTTCTACAGGAGCAGTACTTC. Translation gives CASSQDPQGVLQEQYF.

The gene calls are TRBV14 and TRBJ2-4; unclear D gene. V lost 0 bases to trimming and J lost 16 bases, with 16 bases between them. Germline V gene sequence: CDR1 SGHDN, CDR2 FVKESK. The CDR3 consists of 13 residues. CDR3 loop: CASSQDRKATVYF. The CDR3 DNA is TGTGCCAGCAGCCAAGATCGGAAGGCTACCGTTTACTTC.

V is TRBV6-5 and J is TRBJ1-4, with unresolved D. Germline CDR1 MNHEY, CDR2 SVGAGI. The CDR3 runs to 14 residues. V gave up 6 bases and J gave up 9 bases, with 17 bases separating them. The CDR3, as DNA: TGTGCCAGCAGCTCCGGCGATGGCCGCCAAAAACTGTTTTTT. Its protein product is CASSSGDGRQKLFF.

As to this clone: Distinct nucleotide sequences in the sample also encode this CDR3. The rearrangement uses TRBV16 and TRBJ1-2; D remains ambiguous. V was clipped by 0 bases and J by 1 base, with 12 bases between them. This CDR3 spans 16 amino acids. The germline CDR1 and CDR2 sequences are KGHSY and FQNENV. The CDR3 loop reads CASSQSGHDGNYGYTF. CDR3 bases: TGTGCCAGCAGCCAATCTGGCCATGACGGTAACTATGGCTACACCTTC.

This clone has just one count. The V and J genes are TRBV7-9 and TRBJ2-7; 7 bases match TRBD1. The CDR3 runs to 14 residues. With V trimmed by 6 bases and J by 0 bases, 5 bases remained unmatched. CDR1 and CDR2 (germline): SEHNR, FQNEAQ (reference sequence). CDR3 coding DNA: TGTGCCAGCAGTGGGGACAGAAACTCCTACGAGCAGTACTTC. Translated, it gives CASSGDRNSYEQYF. The full variable domain, its missing parts supplied by reference TRBV7-9 and TRBJ2-7, is DTGVSQNPRHKITKRGQNVTFRCDPISEHNRLYWYRQTLGQGPEFLTYFQNEAQLEKSRLLSDRFSAERPKGSFSTLEIQRTEQGDSAMYLCASSGDRNSYEQYFGPGTRLTVT.

The V call is TRBV12-5, the J call TRBJ1-5; maybe TRBD1 (5 bases). V lost 0 bases to trimming and J lost 0 bases, with 12 bases between them. This CDR3 contains 17 residues. Germline V gene lookup returns CDR1 LGHNT and CDR2 FRNRAP. CDR3 sequence reads: CASGLVTGIHSNQPQHF. The CDR3 DNA reads as TGTGCTAGTGGTTTGGTAACAGGAATTCATAGCAATCAGCCCCAGCATTTT. Full variable domain (outside the CDR3, taken from reference TRBV12-5 and TRBJ1-5): DARVTQTPRHKVTEMGQEVTMRCQPILGHNTVFWYRQTMMQGLELLAYFRNRAPLDDSGMPKDRFSAEMPDATLATLKIQPSEPRDSAVYFCASGLVTGIHSNQPQHFGDGTRLSIL.

The rearrangement uses TRBV7-9 and TRBJ2-1; 8 positions agree with TRBD1. This CDR3 comprises 15 residues. CDR1 SEHNR and CDR2 FQNEAQ come from the germline V gene (reference sequence). V gave up 4 bases and J gave up 8 bases; unmatched junction bases: 10. The CDR3 loop is CASSSVGQGNDEQFF. The CDR3 DNA is TGTGCCAGCAGCTCCGTCGGACAGGGAAACGATGAGCAGTTCTTC. Using reference TRBV7-9 and TRBJ2-1 for the parts outside the CDR3, the full variable domain is DTGVSQNPRHKITKRGQNVTFRCDPISEHNRLYWYRQTLGQGPEFLTYFQNEAQLEKSRLLSDRFSAERPKGSFSTLEIQRTEQGDSAMYLCASSSVGQGNDEQFFGPGTRLTVL.

This chain uses TRBV9 with TRBJ2-1; 12 nucleotides match TRBD1. The ends lost 3 bases at V and 6 bases at J; junction bases unmatched: 4. Germline CDR1 reads SGDLS; CDR2 reads YYNGEE. The CDR3 sequence is 15 residues long. The CDR3 loop is CASSEGQGAGNEQFF. Written as DNA, the CDR3 is TGTGCCAGCAGCGAGGGACAGGGGGCTGGCAATGAGCAGTTCTTC.

This chain joins TRBV24-1 and TRBJ2-7, with D possibly TRBD1 on 5 matching bases. The CDR3 consists of 18 residues. Trimming stripped 9 bases from V and 0 bases from J, with 26 bases between. Germline CDR1 KGHDR, CDR2 SFDVKD. DNA for the CDR3: TGTGCCACCCCTGGGCAGGCCCAAATCCACAGGAGCTCCTACGAGCAGTACTTC. As protein: CATPGQAQIHRSSYEQYF.

This chain connects TRBV2 to TRBJ2-3, with 7 nucleotides matching TRBD1. The CDR3 is made up of 15 amino acids. Germline V lookup: CDR1 SNHLY, CDR2 FYNNEI. V lost 3 bases to trimming and J lost 0 bases; unmatched junction nucleotides: 3. The CDR3 DNA reads as TGTGCCAGCAGTGAGAGGGGGCCCAGCACAGATACGCAGTATTTT. Protein: CASSERGPSTDTQYF.

This chain uses TRBV6-5 with TRBJ2-6, with D unresolved. V dropped 6 bases and J dropped 2 bases, with 11 bases sitting between them. This CDR3 is 15 amino acids long. Germline loops: CDR1 MNHEY, CDR2 SVGAGI. Here the CDR3 DNA reads TGTGCCAGCAGCCTGCTAAGTACTGGGGCCAACGTCCTGACTTTC. This codes for CASSLLSTGANVLTF.

This chain joins TRBV4-3 and TRBJ2-4; D possibly corresponds to TRBD1 (6 bases). This CDR3 is built from 16 residues. Germline values: CDR1 LGHNA, CDR2 YSLEER. V shed 1 base and J shed 7 bases, with 17 bases lying between them. The CDR3 DNA is TGCGCCAGCAGCCAAGGAGCGACAGGCGCCCGGAACATTCAGTACTTC. Amino acids: CASSQGATGARNIQYF.

The J gene is TRBJ1-2, the V gene TRBV30, with D perhaps TRBD1 (5 bases). Trimming removed 5 bases from V and 4 bases from J, with 20 bases in between. The CDR3 runs 15 residues. From germline, CDR1 is GTSNPN and CDR2 SVGIG (reference sequence). Here the CDR3 reads CAWVRIQGLIYGYTF. The CDR3 DNA reads as TGTGCCTGGGTGAGAATCCAGGGCCTTATCTATGGCTACACCTTC.

This chain connects TRBV6-2 or TRBV6-3 to TRBJ1-4; D uncertain. V was shortened by 2 bases and J by 8 bases, with 18 bases between the two germline ends. The CDR3 totals 16 residues. Germline-derived CDR1 and CDR2 are MNHEY and SVGEGT. The CDR3 DNA reads as TGTGCCAGCAGTTACACACTCTCGACGATGGGGGAAAAACTGTTTTTT. Protein product: CASSYTLSTMGEKLFF.